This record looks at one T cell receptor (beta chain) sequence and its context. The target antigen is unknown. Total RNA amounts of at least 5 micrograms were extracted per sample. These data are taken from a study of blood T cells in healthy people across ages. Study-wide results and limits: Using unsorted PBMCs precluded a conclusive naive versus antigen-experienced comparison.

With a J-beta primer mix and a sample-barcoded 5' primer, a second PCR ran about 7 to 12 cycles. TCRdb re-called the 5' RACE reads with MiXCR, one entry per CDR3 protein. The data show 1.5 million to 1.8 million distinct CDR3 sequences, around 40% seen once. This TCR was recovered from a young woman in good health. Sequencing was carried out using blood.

CDR3 nucleotide sequence: TGCGCCAGCAGCTGGCTAGAGGGGGCAGGCGAGGAGCTGTTTTTT. This gives the protein CASSWLEGAGEELFF. This chain uses TRBV5-1 with TRBJ2-2, with 7 bases aligning to TRBD1. CDR1 is SGHRS, CDR2 YFSETQ, per germline. Trimming at V came to 3 bases and at J to 10 bases, leaving 12 bases not matched to a gene. This CDR3 is 15 amino acids long.